This T cell receptor (beta chain) was observed in a study of T cell responses to AZD1222 COVID-19 vaccine. Study outcomes and limitations: Among those given AZD1222, only five or six were seropositive at baseline.

Germline values: CDR1 SGHRS, CDR2 YFSETQ. The CDR3 is 12 amino acids. Between the trimmed V and J ends, which lost 7 bases and 0 bases, there was a span of 8 bases. Sequenced by immunoSEQ multiplex PCR; TCRdb stores in-frame clones only, minus some. Of approximately 82,000 clones listed, roughly 90% are singletons. As for this clone: The antigen is unknown.

The V and J genes are TRBV5-1 and TRBJ2-7; the D is unclear. Material: peripheral blood, obtained on day 0 of AZD1222 vaccination. The TCR comes from an adult in good health. Written as DNA, the CDR3 is TGCGCCAGCGGGGTTAGCTCCTACGAGCAGTACTTC. Translating it yields CASGVSSYEQYF.